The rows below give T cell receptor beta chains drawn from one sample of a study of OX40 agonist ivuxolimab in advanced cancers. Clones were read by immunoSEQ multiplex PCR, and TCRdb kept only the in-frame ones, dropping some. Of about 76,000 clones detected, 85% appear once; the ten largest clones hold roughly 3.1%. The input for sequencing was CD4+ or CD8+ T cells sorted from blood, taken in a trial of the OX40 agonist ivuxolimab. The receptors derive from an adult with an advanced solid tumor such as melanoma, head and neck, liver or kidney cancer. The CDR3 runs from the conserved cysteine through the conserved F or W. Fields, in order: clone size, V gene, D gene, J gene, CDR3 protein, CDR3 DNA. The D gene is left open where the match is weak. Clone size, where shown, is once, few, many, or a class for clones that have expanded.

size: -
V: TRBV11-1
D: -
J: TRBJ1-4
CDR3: CASSYSETNEKLFF
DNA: TGTGCCAGCAGTTACTCAGAAACTAATGAAAAACTGTTTTTT

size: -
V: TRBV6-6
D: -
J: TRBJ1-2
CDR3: CASSYSEGSYGYTF
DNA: TGTGCCAGCAGTTACTCGGAGGGGTCCTATGGCTACACCTTC

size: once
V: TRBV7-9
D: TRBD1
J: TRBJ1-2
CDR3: CASSRHSRQGLYYGYTF
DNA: TGTGCCAGCAGCAGACACAGCAGACAGGGTCTTTACTATGGCTACACCTTC

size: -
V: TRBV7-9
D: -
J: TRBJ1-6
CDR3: CASSLKEISYNSPLHF
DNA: TGTGCCAGCAGCTTAAAGGAGATCTCCTATAATTCACCCCTCCACTTT

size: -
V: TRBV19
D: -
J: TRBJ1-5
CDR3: CASSIRNAGLNNQPQHF
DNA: TGTGCCAGTAGTATTCGGAACGCAGGGCTTAACAATCAGCCCCAGCATTTT

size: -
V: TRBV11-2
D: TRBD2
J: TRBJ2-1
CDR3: CASSRKATSSGRGVNEQFF
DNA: TGTGCCAGCAGCCGAAAGGCTACGTCTAGCGGGAGGGGAGTTAATGAGCAGTTCTTC

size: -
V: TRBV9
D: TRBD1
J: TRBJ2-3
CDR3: CASSAGWDSSTQYF
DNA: TGTGCCAGCAGCGCAGGGTGGGACAGCAGTACGCAGTATTTT

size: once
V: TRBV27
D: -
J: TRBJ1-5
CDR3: CASSFSGISNQPQHF
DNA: TGTGCCAGCAGTTTTTCCGGGATTAGCAATCAGCCCCAGCATTTT

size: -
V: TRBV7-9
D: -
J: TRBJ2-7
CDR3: CASSLVGPQYF
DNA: TGTGCCAGCAGCTTAGTAGGGCCACAGTACTTC

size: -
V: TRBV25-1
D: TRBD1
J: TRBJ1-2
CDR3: CASSSSDRGRGYTF
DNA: TGTGCCAGCAGTTCTTCCGACAGGGGGCGCGGCTACACCTTC

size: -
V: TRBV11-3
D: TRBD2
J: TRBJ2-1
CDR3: CASSLVSLAERRKPVNEQFF
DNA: TGTGCCAGCAGCTTAGTTAGCCTAGCGGAGCGCCGAAAACCAGTCAATGAGCAGTTCTTC

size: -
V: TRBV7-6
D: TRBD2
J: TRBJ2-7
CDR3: CASSRGASGEQWEQYF
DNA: TGTGCCAGCAGCCGTGGGGCTAGCGGGGAACAATGGGAGCAGTACTTC

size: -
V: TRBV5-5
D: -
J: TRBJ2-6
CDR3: CASSSTDSGANVLTF
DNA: TGTGCCAGCAGCTCGACAGACTCCGGGGCCAACGTCCTGACTTTC

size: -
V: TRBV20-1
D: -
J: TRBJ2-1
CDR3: CSASLDSGQFF
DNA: TGCAGTGCTAGTTTGGATTCGGGGCAGTTCTTC

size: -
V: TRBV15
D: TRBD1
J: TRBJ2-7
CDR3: CATGEMGQGIDEQYF
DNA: TGTGCCACCGGGGAGATGGGACAGGGGATTGACGAGCAGTACTTC

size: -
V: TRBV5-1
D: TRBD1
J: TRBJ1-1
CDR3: CASSHPDRENTEAFF
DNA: TGCGCCAGCAGCCACCCGGACAGGGAGAACACTGAAGCTTTCTTT